One and the same sample provided the 15 T cell receptor beta chains below, sequenced in a study of cytomegalovirus exposure and HLA in healthy donors. Primers for the PCR totalled 60 Vbeta and 13 Jbeta. Generated by immunoSEQ multiplex PCR, the TCRdb table keeps only in-frame clones and is missing some. Of about 88,000 clones detected, more than 65% appear once; the ten largest clones hold 15% to 20%. The specimen sequenced was PBMCs. These TCRs come from a woman between 18 and 30 years old in good health and CMV-seropositive.

This chain uses TRBV6-6 with TRBJ2-1, with D perhaps TRBD2 (6 bases). Germline CDR1 reads MNHNY; CDR2 reads SVGAGI (reference sequence). This CDR3 spans 14 amino acids. V lost 0 bases and J lost 6, with 9 bases in between. CDR3 sequence reads: CASSYSTGGNEQFF. CDR3 DNA: TGTGCCAGCAGTTACTCGACCGGGGGCAATGAGCAGTTCTTC.

This clone has a handful of counts. This chain connects TRBV15 to TRBJ1-2; the D is unclear. The CDR3 has 13 residues. The V gene's germline CDR1 is LNHNV and CDR2 YYDKDF (reference sequence). Trimming took off 3 bases at V and 6 bases at J, with 11 bases between the two ends. CDR3 amino acids: CATSSRSRNGYTF. CDR3 nucleotides: TGTGCCACCAGCAGCAGGTCTCGGAATGGCTACACCTTC. Drawing the rest from reference TRBV15 and TRBJ1-2, the complete variable domain is DAMVIQNPRYQVTQFGKPVTLSCSQTLNHNVMYWYQQKSSQAPKLLFHYYDKDFNNEADTPDNFQSRRPNTSFCFLDIRSPGLGDTAMYLCATSSRSRNGYTFGSGTRLTVV.

The rearrangement links TRBV5-1 to TRBJ2-5; unclear D gene. V lost 0 bases and J lost 3, with 12 bases in between. Germline V gives CDR1 SGHRS, CDR2 YFSETQ. The length of the CDR3 is 15 residues. CDR3 in DNA: TGCGCCAGCAGCTTGGGGGCCCAGGCCAAAGAGACCCAGTACTTC. Translation gives CASSLGAQAKETQYF.

The chain combines TRBV28 with TRBJ2-7; the D gene is possibly TRBD2 (6 bases). This CDR3 contains 13 residues. Germline V CDR1 and CDR2: MDHEN, SYDVKM. V lost 3 bases to trimming and J lost 7 bases, with 13 bases between them. CDR3 bases: TGTGCCAGCAGTTTGGACGCGGCGGGGGAGCAGTACTTC. Its protein is CASSLDAAGEQYF.

This sequence joins TRBV27 and TRBJ1-1; D gene ambiguous. This CDR3 contains 13 residues. Germline loops: CDR1 MNHEY, CDR2 SMNVEV (reference sequence). Trimming left V 5 bases short and J 1 base short, with 8 bases between. This chain's CDR3 is CASSQQRNTEAFF. DNA of the CDR3: TGTGCCAGCAGTCAACAAAGGAACACTGAAGCTTTCTTT.

The chain employs TRBV27 and TRBJ1-4, with D perhaps matching TRBD1 (5 bases). V gave up 3 bases and J gave up 6 bases, with 14 bases separating them. This CDR3 spans 15 amino acids. Germline-derived CDR1 and CDR2 are MNHEY and SMNVEV (reference sequence). The CDR3 reads CASSFNQGSDEKLFF. The CDR3 nucleotides read TGTGCCAGCAGTTTTAACCAGGGTTCGGATGAAAAACTGTTTTTT.

The rearrangement joins TRBV7-9 to TRBJ2-3; a weak D match, TRBD2 (5 bases). Germline CDR1 is SEHNR and CDR2 is FQNEAQ (reference sequence). With 6 bases removed from V and 0 bases from J, the gap between germline ends came to 13 bases. The CDR3 contains 15 residues. CDR3 sequence reads: CASRSTRTSTDTQYF. The CDR3 nucleotides read TGTGCCAGCAGGTCTACTAGGACGAGCACAGATACGCAGTATTTT.

This chain connects TRBV7-8 to TRBJ1-1; 7 bases are a match to TRBD1. The CDR3 is made up of 13 amino acids. The V and J ends lost 5 bases and 3 bases, in that order; junction bases with no gene match: 3. Germline CDR1 is SGHVS and CDR2 is FQNEAQ. The CDR3 DNA follows: TGTGCCAGCAGCCCCACAGGGGACACTGAAGCTTTCTTT. It codes for CASSPTGDTEAFF.

This chain joins TRBV27 and TRBJ2-3; 11 nucleotides align to TRBD2. The V gene's germline CDR1 is MNHEY and CDR2 SMNVEV (reference sequence). The length of the CDR3 is 14 residues. V was pared by 6 bases and J by 2 bases, with 1 base of the junction left unmatched. The CDR3 protein is CASRTSGDTDTQYF. The DNA for the CDR3 is TGTGCCAGCAGGACTAGCGGGGACACAGATACGCAGTATTTT.

This clone was detected once. The rearrangement uses TRBV15 and TRBJ2-1; D unclear. The CDR3 is 14 amino acids. Germline CDR1 and CDR2: LNHNV and YYDKDF (reference sequence). Trimming shortened V by 0 bases and J by 5 bases, and 8 bases separated the two germline ends. CDR3 in amino acids: CATSRDPPNNEQFF. DNA of the CDR3: TGTGCCACCAGCAGAGATCCCCCTAACAATGAGCAGTTCTTC.

The V gene is TRBV27, the J gene TRBJ1-4, with D possibly TRBD1 on 5 matching bases. In germline, CDR1 is MNHEY, CDR2 SMNVEV (reference sequence). V shed 5 bases and J shed 3 bases, with 19 bases lying between them. The CDR3 sequence is 17 residues long. CDR3 in DNA: TGTGCCAGCAGTCGCAGGAGGGGTACAAGGCCTAATGAAAAACTGTTTTTT. It is translated as CASSRRRGTRPNEKLFF.

A single count supports this clone. This sequence joins TRBV4-1 and TRBJ1-4, with a possible D match to TRBD1 (6 bases). Germline CDR1 is MGHRA and CDR2 is YSYEKL. The CDR3 spans 15 residues. The V and J ends lost 4 bases and 7 bases respectively, with 16 bases between them. The CDR3 coding sequence is TGCGCCAGCAGCCGATCAACAGGGTTATCTGAAAAACTGTTTTTT. Encoded protein: CASSRSTGLSEKLFF.

This chain joins TRBV7-9 and TRBJ2-5; possibly TRBD2 for D (6 bases). The CDR3 loop spans 17 amino acids. CDR1 is SEHNR and CDR2 is FQNEAQ in the germline V gene (reference sequence). V gave up 0 bases and J gave up 2 bases, with 16 bases separating them. This CDR3 reads CASSLALSFGGQETQYF. Written as DNA, the CDR3 is TGTGCCAGCAGCTTAGCGCTAAGTTTCGGAGGGCAAGAGACCCAGTACTTC.

This chain uses TRBV4-1 with TRBJ2-1, with D maybe TRBD2 (7 bases). V was trimmed by 4 bases and J by 1 base, leaving 17 bases between them. From germline, CDR1 is MGHRA and CDR2 YSYEKL. The CDR3 spans 17 residues. The CDR3 reads CASSRGGTRTSYNEQFF. The DNA of the CDR3 is TGCGCCAGCAGCCGGGGGGGCACCCGTACGTCCTACAATGAGCAGTTCTTC.

The V call is TRBV15, the J call TRBJ2-1, with TRBD1 matching over 10 bases. There are 17 residues in the CDR3. V shed 2 bases, J shed 4 bases, and the junction held 8 bases outside the gene matches. CDR1 LNHNV and CDR2 YYDKDF come from the germline V gene (reference sequence). The CDR3 reads CATSRSLRDRGYNEQFF. In DNA, the CDR3 is TGTGCCACCAGCAGATCCCTCCGGGACAGGGGTTACAATGAGCAGTTCTTC.